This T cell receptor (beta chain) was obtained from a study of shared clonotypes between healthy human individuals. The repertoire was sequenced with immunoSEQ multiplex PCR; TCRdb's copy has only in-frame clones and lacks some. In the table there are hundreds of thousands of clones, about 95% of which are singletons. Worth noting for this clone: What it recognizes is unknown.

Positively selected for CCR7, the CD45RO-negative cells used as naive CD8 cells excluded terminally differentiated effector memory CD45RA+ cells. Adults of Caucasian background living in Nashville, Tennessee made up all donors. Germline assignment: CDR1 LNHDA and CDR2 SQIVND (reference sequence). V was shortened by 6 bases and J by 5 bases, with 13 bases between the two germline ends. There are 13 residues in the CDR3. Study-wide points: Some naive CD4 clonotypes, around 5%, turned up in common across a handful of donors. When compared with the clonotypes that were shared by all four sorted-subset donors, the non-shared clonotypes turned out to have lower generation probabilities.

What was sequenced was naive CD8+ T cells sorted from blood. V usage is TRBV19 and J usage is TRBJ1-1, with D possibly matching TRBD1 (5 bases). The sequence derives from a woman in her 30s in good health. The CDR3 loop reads CASRTESWTEAFF. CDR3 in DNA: TGTGCCAGTAGGACAGAGTCTTGGACTGAAGCTTTCTTT.